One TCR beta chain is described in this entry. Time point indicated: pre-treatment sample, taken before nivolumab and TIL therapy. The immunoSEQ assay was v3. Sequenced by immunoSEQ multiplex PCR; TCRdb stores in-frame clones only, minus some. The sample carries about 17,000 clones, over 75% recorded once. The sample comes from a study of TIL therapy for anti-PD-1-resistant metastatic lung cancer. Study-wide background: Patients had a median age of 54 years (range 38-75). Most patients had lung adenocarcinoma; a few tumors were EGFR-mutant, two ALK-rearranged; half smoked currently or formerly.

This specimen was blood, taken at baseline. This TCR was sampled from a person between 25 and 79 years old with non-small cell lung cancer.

The CDR3 sequence: CASSYRHSDRKNTEAFF. The CDR3 region has the DNA TGTGCCAGCAGTTACCGGCATTCGGACAGAAAGAACACTGAAGCTTTCTTT. The chain joins TRBV6-2 or TRBV6-3 to TRBJ1-1, with TRBD1 as a possible D gene (6 bases). Trimming left V 2 bases short and J 1 base short, with 17 bases between. CDR1 is MNHEY, CDR2 SVGEGT, per germline. The CDR3 runs to 17 residues.